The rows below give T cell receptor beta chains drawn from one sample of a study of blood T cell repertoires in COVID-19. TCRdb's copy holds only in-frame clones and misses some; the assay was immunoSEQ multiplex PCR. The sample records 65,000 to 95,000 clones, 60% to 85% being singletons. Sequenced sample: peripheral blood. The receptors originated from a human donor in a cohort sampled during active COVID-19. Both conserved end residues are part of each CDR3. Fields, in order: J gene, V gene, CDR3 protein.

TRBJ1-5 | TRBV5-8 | CASTLLQGQGGWDQPQHF
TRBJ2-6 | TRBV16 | CASSQHSGKSSGANVLTF
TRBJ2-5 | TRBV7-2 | CASMIRTSAQETQYF
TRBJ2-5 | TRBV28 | CASSFPAQETQYF
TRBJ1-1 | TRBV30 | CAWSGAVGLEAFF
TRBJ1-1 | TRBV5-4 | CASSIRRNTEAFF
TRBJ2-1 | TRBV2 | CASSGVLSNEQFF
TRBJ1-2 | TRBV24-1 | CATSDGPPGYGYTF
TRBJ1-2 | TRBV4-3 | CASSGSGFYGYTF
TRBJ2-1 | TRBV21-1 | CASSSRMNEQFF
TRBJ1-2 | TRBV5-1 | CASSLVTGQPFVNYGYTF
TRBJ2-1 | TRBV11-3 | CASTGETRDHWGDEQFF
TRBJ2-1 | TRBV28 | CASSSQGARAYNEQFF
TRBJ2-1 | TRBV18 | CASSPRVAGEQFF
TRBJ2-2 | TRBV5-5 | CASSLSSRANTGELFF
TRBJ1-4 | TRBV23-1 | CASSLSRDRPRNEKLFF
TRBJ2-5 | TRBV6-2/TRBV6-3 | CASSWGTSILQETQYF
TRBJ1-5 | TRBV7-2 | CASSLRYGSNQPQHF
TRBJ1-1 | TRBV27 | CASSLIGGAEAFF
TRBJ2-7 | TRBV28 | CASSLVSGAYEQYF
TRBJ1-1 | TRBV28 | CASSLTQGGDTEAFF
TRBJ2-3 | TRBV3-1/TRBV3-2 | CASSPRHDAADTQYF
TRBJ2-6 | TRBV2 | CASSSTGPGANVLTF
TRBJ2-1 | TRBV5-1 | CASSLGPRAGGINSYNEQFF
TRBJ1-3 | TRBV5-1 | CASSPGNSGNTIYF